These T cell receptor beta chains were read from a single sample in a study of cytomegalovirus exposure and HLA in healthy donors. Generated by immunoSEQ multiplex PCR, the TCRdb table keeps only in-frame clones and is missing some. The sample records 100,000 to 150,000 clones, around 80% being singletons. Sequencing was performed on PBMCs. These receptors were taken from a female donor in good health and CMV-seronegative. Each CDR3 is given with its conserved first and last residue. The order of the fields is clone size, V gene, J gene, D gene, CDR3 DNA, CDR3 protein. A D gene is named only where the DNA matches it firmly. Size tells how often a clone was seen (once, few, many) or the class of an expanded clone, and some rows leave it out.

once	TRBV7-4	TRBJ1-5	.	TGTGCCAGCAGCTTAGTCAGCCGGGGGGTGGGGGGGACAAGCAATCAGCCCCAGCATTTT	CASSLVSRGVGGTSNQPQHF
.	TRBV7-6	TRBJ1-2	.	TGTGTCGTGGGGGGACTATATGGCTACACCTTC	CVVGGLYGYTF
.	TRBV5-4	TRBJ1-1	.	TGTGCCGGCACCTCAGAACAGGTGAACACTGAAGCTTTCTTT	CAGTSEQVNTEAFF
few	TRBV25-1	TRBJ1-2	TRBD1	TGTGCCAGCAGGACAGGGGGTAGTTATGGCTACACCTTC	CASRTGGSYGYTF
once	TRBV10-3	TRBJ2-7	TRBD1	TGTGCCATCAGCGGGACAGGGGCCCAGCGGCAGTACTTC	CAISGTGAQRQYF
.	TRBV2	TRBJ2-7	TRBD1	TGTGCCAGCAGTGAATCACAGGGGTTCGAGCAGTACTTC	CASSESQGFEQYF
few	TRBV18	TRBJ2-7	TRBD1	TGTGCCAGCTCACCCGACAGGGGGCTCTACGAGCAGTACTTC	CASSPDRGLYEQYF
.	TRBV9	TRBJ1-2	.	TGTGCCAGCAGCGTCAGGGAGGACTATGGCTACACCTTC	CASSVREDYGYTF
.	TRBV5-1	TRBJ2-7	.	TGCGCCAGCGGATCCCTACAGGGCCCGCAGTACTTC	CASGSLQGPQYF
.	TRBV13	TRBJ2-1	.	TGTGCCAGTGGGGGAACGACAGGGCTGACTAGCGAGAGCTCCTACAATGAGCAGTTCTTC	CASGGTTGLTSESSYNEQFF
.	TRBV6-1	TRBJ2-1	TRBD2	TGTGCCAGCAGTGAAGACGGGGCTAGCGGGGGTTTGTACAATGAGCAGTTCTTC	CASSEDGASGGLYNEQFF
.	TRBV29-1	TRBJ2-5	TRBD1	TGCAGCGTTGAAGGCCTGGGACAGCAAGAGACCCAGTACTTC	CSVEGLGQQETQYF
.	TRBV5-1	TRBJ1-4	TRBD1	TGCGCCAGCAGCTTCAGACAGGGAGCCAATGAAAAACTGTTTTTT	CASSFRQGANEKLFF
.	TRBV28	TRBJ2-7	.	TGTGCCAGCAGTACTTCCCGGGACTCCGGGTACTTC	CASSTSRDSGYF
once	TRBV29-1	TRBJ2-1	TRBD2	TGCAGCGTTGATCTTCTAGCGGGAGGGAGAAACAATGAGCAGTTCTTC	CSVDLLAGGRNNEQFF
.	TRBV6-5	TRBJ2-7	TRBD2	TGTGCCAGCAGGCCCGGGCGGGAGGGCCCCTACGAGCAGTACTTC	CASRPGREGPYEQYF
once	TRBV7-9	TRBJ2-1	TRBD2	TGTGCCAGCAGCCTCACACCCCTTCTAGCGGACGAATACAATGAGCAGTTCTTC	CASSLTPLLADEYNEQFF
.	TRBV28	TRBJ2-6	.	TGTGCCAGCAGTGGAGCAACTGGGGCCAACGTCCTGACTTTC	CASSGATGANVLTF
.	TRBV6-1	TRBJ1-4	TRBD1	TGTGCCAGCAGTTCGGGACAGGCGAATGAAAAACTGTTTTTT	CASSSGQANEKLFF
.	TRBV18	TRBJ1-5	TRBD1	TGTGCCAGCTCAATTACGGGACAGGGGAATCAGCCCCAGCATTTT	CASSITGQGNQPQHF
.	TRBV6-1	TRBJ2-5	TRBD1	TGTGCCAGCAGCCGGGACAGACAAGAGACCCAGTACTTC	CASSRDRQETQYF
.	TRBV5-6	TRBJ2-7	TRBD2	TGTGCCAGCAGCTTGGTTCCGCGGGAGTTCGAGCAGTACTTC	CASSLVPREFEQYF